The sequence of this TCR beta chain was determined in a study of blood T cell repertoires in COVID-19. Background on the study: T cells, B-cell-depleted T cells, or PBMCs provided the cDNA or gDNA that served as material.

The junction had 5 bases not matched to a gene; V was cut back by 4 bases and J by 3 bases. Germline V gene data show CDR1 as KGHSH and CDR2 as LQKENI. The CDR3 totals 15 residues. Authors' processing steps: Reference gene primer amplification in the assay estimated nucleated cell counts. The protocol was immunoSEQ multiplex PCR, while the TCRdb copy is restricted to in-frame clones and leaves out a portion. The V and J calls and clone size are taken from that table; D and trimming were inferred from the DNA. Among roughly 190,000 clones listed, approximately 92% were seen once. Source material: peripheral blood. The receptor comes from a man aged 45-65 years with acute or convalescent COVID-19. The chain has TRBV18 and TRBJ2-7; 11 bases align to TRBD2. CDR3 coding DNA: TGTGCCAGCTCACAGACCGGGACTAGCGGCTACGAGCAGTACTTC. Encoded protein: CASSQTGTSGYEQYF.